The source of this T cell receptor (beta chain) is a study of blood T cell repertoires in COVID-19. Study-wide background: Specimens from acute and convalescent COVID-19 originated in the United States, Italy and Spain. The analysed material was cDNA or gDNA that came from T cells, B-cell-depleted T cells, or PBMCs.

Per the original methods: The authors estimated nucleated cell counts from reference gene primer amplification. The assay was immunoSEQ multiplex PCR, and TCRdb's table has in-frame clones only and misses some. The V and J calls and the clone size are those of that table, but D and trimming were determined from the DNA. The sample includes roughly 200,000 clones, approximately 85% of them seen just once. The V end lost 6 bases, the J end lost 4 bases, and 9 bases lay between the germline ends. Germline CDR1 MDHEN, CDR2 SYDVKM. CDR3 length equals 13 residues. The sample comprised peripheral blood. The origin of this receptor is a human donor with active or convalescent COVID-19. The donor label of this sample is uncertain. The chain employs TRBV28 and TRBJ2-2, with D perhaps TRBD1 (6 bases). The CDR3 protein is CASSPQGTGELFF. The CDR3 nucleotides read TGTGCCAGCAGCCCACAGGGCACCGGGGAGCTGTTTTTT. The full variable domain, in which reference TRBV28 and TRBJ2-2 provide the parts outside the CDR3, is DVKVTQSSRYLVKRTGEKVFLECVQDMDHENMFWYRQDPGLGLRLIYFSYDVKMKEKGDIPEGYSVSREKKERFSLILESASTNQTSMYLCASSPQGTGELFFGEGSRLTVL.